The clone carrying this T cell receptor beta chain was counted ten times or more. This sample was included in a study of early T cells in non-severe SARS-CoV-2 infection. TCRdb re-derived calls from the 5' RACE reads in MiXCR, one entry per CDR3 protein. The repertoire holds tens of thousands of distinct CDR3 sequences, with 9.5% to 13% as singletons. This CDR3 has 15 residues. The ends were cut back, 5 bases at V and 1 base at J, with 11 bases in the middle. Germline values: CDR1 SGHTA, CDR2 FQGTGA. The sequenced sample was whole blood, obtained at baseline. The clonotype originates from an adult who was a healthcare worker with PCR-confirmed SARS-CoV-2 infection or an uninfected control (not recorded which). The V call is TRBV7-3, the J call TRBJ2-2, with a weak D call TRBD1 (5 bases). The CDR3 nucleotides are TGTGCCAGCAGCAACACCCAGGGGAACACCGGGGAGCTGTTTTTT. It translates to CASSNTQGNTGELFF.